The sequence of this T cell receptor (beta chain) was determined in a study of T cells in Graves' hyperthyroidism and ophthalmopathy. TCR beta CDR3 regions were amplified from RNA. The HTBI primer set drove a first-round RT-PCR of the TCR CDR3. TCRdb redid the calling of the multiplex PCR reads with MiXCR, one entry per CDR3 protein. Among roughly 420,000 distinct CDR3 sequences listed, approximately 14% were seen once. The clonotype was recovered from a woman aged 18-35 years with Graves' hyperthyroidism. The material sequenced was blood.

In DNA, the CDR3 is TGTGCCAGTAGTCGGGGACAGCGAGAGACCCAGTACTTC. Translating gives CASSRGQRETQYF. The chain carries TRBV19 and TRBJ2-5; TRBD1 aligns across 7 bases. V shed 5 bases and J 4 bases; nucleotides not matched to a gene: 4. The CDR3 spans 13 residues. From germline, CDR1 is LNHDA and CDR2 SQIVND (reference sequence).